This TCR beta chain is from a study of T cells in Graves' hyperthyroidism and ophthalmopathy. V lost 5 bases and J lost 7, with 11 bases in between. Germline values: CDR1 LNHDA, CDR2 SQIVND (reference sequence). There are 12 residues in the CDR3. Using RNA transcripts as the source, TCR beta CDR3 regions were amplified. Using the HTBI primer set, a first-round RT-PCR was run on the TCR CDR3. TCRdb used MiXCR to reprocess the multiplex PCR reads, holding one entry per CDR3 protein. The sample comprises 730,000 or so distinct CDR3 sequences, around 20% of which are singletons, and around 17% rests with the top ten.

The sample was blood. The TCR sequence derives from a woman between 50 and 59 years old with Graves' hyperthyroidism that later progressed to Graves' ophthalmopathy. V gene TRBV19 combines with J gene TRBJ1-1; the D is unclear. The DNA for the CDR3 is TGTGCCAGTAGTGGAGGGTTTGGTGAAGCTTTCTTT. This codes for CASSGGFGEAFF.